This entry is about one TCR beta chain. The record originates from a study of CDR3 diversity in severe acne. Using its own MiXCR run on the PCR reads, TCRdb lists one record per CDR3 protein. The data hold more than 80,000 distinct CDR3 sequences, with approximately 49% observed a single time. Germline V gene sequence: CDR1 SGHTA, CDR2 FQGTGA. CDR3 length equals 14 residues. The ends were cut back, 3 bases at V and 2 bases at J, with 11 bases in the middle. The source material was blood. The TCR originated in a male donor with severe acne vulgaris. The chain recombines TRBV7-3 with TRBJ2-7, with D tentatively TRBD2 (5 bases). The CDR3 region has the DNA TGTGCCAGCAGCTTCGCCGACGGGGCCTACGAGCAGTACTTC. Its protein is CASSFADGAYEQYF.